A single sample is the source of the 17 T cell receptor beta chains below, sequenced in a study of early T cells in non-severe SARS-CoV-2 infection. TCRdb re-called the 5' RACE reads through MiXCR, storing one row per CDR3 protein. Here the sample spans 70,000 to 95,000 distinct CDR3 sequences, roughly a sixth being singletons. The sequencing sample was made of whole blood. These receptors all come from an adult who was a healthcare worker with PCR-confirmed SARS-CoV-2 infection or an uninfected control (not recorded which).

This clonotype was observed many times. The chain carries TRBV18 and TRBJ2-1; D could derive from TRBD1 or TRBD2 (5 bases each). V was trimmed by 8 bases and J by 2 bases, leaving 16 bases between them. Germline-derived CDR1 and CDR2 are KGHSH and LQKENI. The CDR3 length is 15 residues. The CDR3 reads CASDLGPGPYNEQFF. The DNA for the CDR3 is TGTGCCAGCGACTTGGGCCCGGGACCCTACAATGAGCAGTTCTTC.

As DNA, the CDR3 is TGTGCCAGCACCTTAGGACAGGGTGTCTATGGCTACACCTTC. Translation gives CASTLGQGVYGYTF. The chain recombines TRBV12-3 or TRBV12-4 with TRBJ1-2, with 8 bases lining up with TRBD1. CDR3 length equals 14 residues. V lost 7 bases, J lost 4 bases, and 8 bases stayed unmatched.

The V call is TRBV5-1, the J call TRBJ2-3; 7 bases fit TRBD1. The CDR3 contains 17 residues. V shed 0 bases and J 2 bases; nucleotides not matched to a gene: 9. The germline CDR1 and CDR2 sequences are SGHRS and YFSETQ. The CDR3 loop is CASSLGRQGAYTDTQYF. The CDR3 DNA sequence: TGCGCCAGCAGCTTGGGACGACAGGGAGCCTACACAGATACGCAGTATTTT.

This clonotype was counted between two and nine times. V usage is TRBV4-1 and J usage is TRBJ1-1; D gene uncertain. CDR1 and CDR2 (germline): MGHRA, YSYEKL. There are 14 residues in the CDR3. Trimming removed 2 bases from V and 8 bases from J, with 15 bases in between. The CDR3 sequence: CASSQTVSLWEAFF. In nucleotides, the CDR3 is TGCGCCAGCAGCCAAACAGTGAGCCTTTGGGAAGCTTTCTTT.

This clonotype has just a few counts. J is TRBJ2-3 and V is TRBV25-1; D is unresolved. Germline loops: CDR1 MGHDK, CDR2 SYGVNS. V lost 7 bases to trimming and J lost 6 bases, with 14 bases between them. This CDR3 is 13 amino acids long. The CDR3 DNA sequence: TGTGCCAGCAATCGATCCCGAGTGGATACGCAGTATTTT. This encodes CASNRSRVDTQYF.

In its sample, this clonotype was seen many times. The rearrangement links TRBV6-6 to TRBJ2-5; tentatively, D is TRBD2 (6 bases). The CDR3 is made up of 15 amino acids. Germline values: CDR1 MNHNY, CDR2 SVGAGI (reference sequence). V was pared by 0 bases and J by 4 bases, with 12 bases between. This CDR3 reads CASSYSRGGAETQYF. The CDR3 DNA sequence: TGTGCCAGCAGTTACTCGAGGGGAGGCGCAGAGACCCAGTACTTC.

This clonotype has only a few counts. The V call is TRBV19, the J call TRBJ1-5, with D tentatively TRBD1 (6 bases). CDR1 is LNHDA, CDR2 SQIVND, per germline (reference sequence). This CDR3 contains 14 residues. Deletions cut 1 base from V and 9 bases from J, with 13 bases between. The CDR3 region has the DNA TGTGCCAGTAGTATAGTAGCAGGGGACGTGCCCCAGCATTTT. It is translated as CASSIVAGDVPQHF.

This clonotype showed up just a few times. The chain joins TRBV12-3 or TRBV12-4 to TRBJ2-1; TRBD1 aligns across 10 bases. The CDR3 loop spans 15 amino acids. V dropped 5 bases and J dropped 3; count of bases not matched to a gene: 4. CDR3 nucleotides: TGTGCCAGCAGTATCTGGGACAGGGGCTACAATGAGCAGTTCTTC. This encodes CASSIWDRGYNEQFF.

The rearrangement uses TRBV28 and TRBJ1-2, with D unresolved. V was pared by 6 bases and J by 0 bases, with 11 bases between. Per germline, CDR1 MDHEN and CDR2 SYDVKM. The CDR3 is 14 residues long. The chain's CDR3 is CASSPDRANYGYTF. CDR3 DNA sequence: TGTGCCAGCAGCCCGGACCGGGCTAACTATGGCTACACCTTC.

This clonotype came up many times. V and J are TRBV6-8 and TRBJ2-3; D gene unclear. This CDR3 comprises 14 residues. The V end was cut by 4 bases, the J end by 5 bases, with 13 bases between. The germline CDR1 and CDR2 sequences are MNHGY and SAAAGT. CDR3 region: CASSFGAWRDTQYF. The CDR3 coding sequence is TGTGCCAGCAGTTTTGGAGCCTGGAGAGATACGCAGTATTTT.

V usage is TRBV7-2 and J usage is TRBJ1-5; TRBD1 agrees at 10 bases. The CDR3 covers 17 residues. V was pared by 0 bases and J by 3 bases, with 5 bases of the junction left unmatched. Germline assignment: CDR1 SGHTA and CDR2 FQGNSA. The CDR3 is CASSLAGDRGPNQPQHF. For the CDR3, the DNA is TGTGCCAGCAGCTTAGCTGGGGACAGGGGTCCCAATCAGCCCCAGCATTTT. Filled out from reference TRBV7-2 and TRBJ1-5, the complete variable domain reads GAGVSQSPSNKVTEKGKDVELRCDPISGHTALYWYRQSLGQGLEFLIYFQGNSAPDKSGLPSDRFSAERTGGSVSTLTIQRTQQEDSAVYLCASSLAGDRGPNQPQHFGDGTRLSIL.

This clonotype was observed a handful of times. The chain uses TRBV20-1 and TRBJ1-2, with D possibly matching TRBD1 (6 bases). The V end was cut by 0 bases, the J end by 8 bases, with 13 bases between. There are 13 residues in the CDR3. Germline assignment: CDR1 DFQATT and CDR2 SNEGSKA (reference sequence). CDR3 DNA: TGCAGTGCTAGAGAGTCAGGGGAGAAAGGCTACACCTTC. This translates into CSARESGEKGYTF.

This clonotype was recorded a few times. The chain recombines TRBV5-1 with TRBJ2-6, with unresolved D. Trimming took off 4 bases at V and 0 bases at J, with 17 bases between the two ends. The CDR3 extends over 18 amino acids. CDR1 and CDR2 from the germline V gene are SGHRS and YFSETQ. The CDR3 loop reads CASSAQWQVDSGANVLTF. CDR3 coding DNA: TGCGCCAGCAGCGCCCAGTGGCAGGTGGACTCTGGGGCCAACGTCCTGACTTTC.

The V call is TRBV7-6, the J call TRBJ1-5; D is perhaps TRBD1 (5 bases). V lost 1 base and J 0 bases, leaving 16 bases between the germline ends. The CDR3 runs 18 residues. The germline CDR1 and CDR2 sequences are SGHVS and FNYEAQ. The CDR3 loop is CASSLVTQGWDSNQPQHF. CDR3 nucleotides: TGTGCCAGCAGCTTAGTCACGCAGGGATGGGATAGCAATCAGCCCCAGCATTTT.

The chain carries TRBV27 and TRBJ2-4, with 7 positions matching TRBD2. With V trimmed by 5 bases and J by 6 bases, 7 bases remained unmatched. Germline lookup yields CDR1 MNHEY and CDR2 SMNVEV (reference sequence). This CDR3 comprises 14 residues. DNA of the CDR3: TGTGCCAGCAGTCCAGGACTAGGCGGAAACATTCAGTACTTC. This sequence encodes CASSPGLGGNIQYF.

This chain joins TRBV6-5 and TRBJ2-3; D is unresolved. The germline V gene has CDR1 MNHEY and CDR2 SVGAGI. The V end was cut by 6 bases, the J end by 0 bases, with 10 bases between. The CDR3 has 14 amino acids. As DNA, the CDR3 is TGTGCCAGCAGAGGTCTTCAGAGCACAGATACGCAGTATTTT. This gives the protein CASRGLQSTDTQYF.

This clonotype has just a few counts. The rearrangement joins TRBV19 to TRBJ2-2, with 10 bases that match TRBD2. This CDR3 comprises 15 residues. CDR1 and CDR2 (germline): LNHDA, SQIVND (reference sequence). V was pared by 3 bases and J by 7 bases, with 5 bases of the junction left unmatched. CDR3 residues: CASSILAGVNGELFF. In DNA form, the CDR3 reads TGTGCCAGTAGTATCCTAGCGGGAGTAAACGGGGAGCTGTTTTTT. The full variable domain, its missing parts supplied by reference TRBV19 and TRBJ2-2, is DGGITQSPKYLFRKEGQNVTLSCEQNLNHDAMYWYRQDPGQGLRLIYYSQIVNDFQKGDIAEGYSVSREKKESFPLTVTSAQKNPTAFYLCASSILAGVNGELFFGEGSRLTVL.